These 2 T cell receptor beta chains came from one sample sequenced in a study of T cells in Graves' hyperthyroidism and ophthalmopathy (dated 2019 in TCRdb). Libraries were constructed by multiplex PCR. Sequencing relied on an Illumina HiSeq 2000. The TCR beta CDR3 regions were amplified from the RNA transcripts. The TCR CDR3 was subjected to a first round of RT-PCR using the HTBI primer set and the Qiagen OneStep RT-PCR kit. The public reads were run again by TCRdb, first through fastp at Q25 and then through MiXCR, and only productive beta chains were kept. Rows matching on CDR3 protein sequence are summarized as one entry with the most common DNA and genes. The table for this sample lists approximately 690,000 distinct CDR3 sequences; around 15% of them were counted only once. The ten largest make up under 15% of the sample. What was sequenced was blood. The source is a woman aged 45-65 years with Graves' ophthalmopathy.

In this sample, this clonotype turned up many times. This rearrangement joins TRBV7-8 to TRBJ2-7; 8 bases align to TRBD2. The ends lost 5 bases at V and 1 base at J; junction bases unmatched: 10. The germline V gene encodes CDR1 SGHVS and CDR2 FQNEAQ. This CDR3 comprises 16 residues. The CDR3 is CASSHKREPWSYEQYF. The CDR3 coding sequence is TGTGCCAGCAGCCACAAGCGGGAGCCTTGGTCCTACGAGCAGTACTTC.

V gene TRBV5-6 combines with J gene TRBJ2-7; a weak D match, TRBD1 (5 bases). The CDR3 is made up of 14 amino acids. The V gene's germline CDR1 is SGHDT and CDR2 YYEEEE. The V and J ends lost 4 bases and 2 bases respectively, with 13 bases between them. The CDR3 protein is CASSTRVIAYEQYF. The CDR3 coding sequence is TGTGCCAGCAGCACCAGGGTTATAGCCTACGAGCAGTACTTC.